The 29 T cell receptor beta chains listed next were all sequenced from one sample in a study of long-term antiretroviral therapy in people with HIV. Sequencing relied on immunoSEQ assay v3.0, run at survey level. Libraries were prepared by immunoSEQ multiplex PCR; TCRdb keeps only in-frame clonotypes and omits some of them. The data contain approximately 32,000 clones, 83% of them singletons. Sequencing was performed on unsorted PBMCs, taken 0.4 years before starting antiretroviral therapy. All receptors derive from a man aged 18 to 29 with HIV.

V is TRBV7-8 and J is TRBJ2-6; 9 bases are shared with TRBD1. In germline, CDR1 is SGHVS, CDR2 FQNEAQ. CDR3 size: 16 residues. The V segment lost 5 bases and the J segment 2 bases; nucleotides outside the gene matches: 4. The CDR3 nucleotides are TGTGCCAGCAGCCACGGGACAGGGACTGGGGCCAACGTCCTGACTTTC. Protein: CASSHGTGTGANVLTF.

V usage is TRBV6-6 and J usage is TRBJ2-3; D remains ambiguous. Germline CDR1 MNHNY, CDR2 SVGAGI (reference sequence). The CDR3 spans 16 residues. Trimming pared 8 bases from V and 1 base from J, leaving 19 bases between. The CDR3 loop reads CASSRSISAGTDTQYF. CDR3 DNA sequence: TGTGCCAGCTCACGGTCGATATCCGCCGGCACAGATACGCAGTATTTT.

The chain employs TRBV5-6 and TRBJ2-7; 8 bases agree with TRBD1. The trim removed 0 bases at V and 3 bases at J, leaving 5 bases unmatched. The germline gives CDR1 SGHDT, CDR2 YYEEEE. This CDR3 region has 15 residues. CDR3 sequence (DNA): TGTGCCAGCAGCTTGGCCGGGACAGGTTACTACGAGCAGTACTTC. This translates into CASSLAGTGYYEQYF.

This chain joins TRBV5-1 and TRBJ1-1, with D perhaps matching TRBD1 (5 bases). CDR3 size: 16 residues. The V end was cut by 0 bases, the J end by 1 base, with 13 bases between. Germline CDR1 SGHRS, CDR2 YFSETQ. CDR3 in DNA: TGCGCCAGCAGCTTGGACCCGGGGGGGAAGAACACTGAAGCTTTCTTT. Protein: CASSLDPGGKNTEAFF.

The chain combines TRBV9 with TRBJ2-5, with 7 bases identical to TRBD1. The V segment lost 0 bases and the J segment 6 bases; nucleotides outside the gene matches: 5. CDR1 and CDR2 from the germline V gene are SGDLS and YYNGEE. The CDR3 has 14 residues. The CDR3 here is CASSVGQGRQTQYF. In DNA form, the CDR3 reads TGTGCCAGCAGCGTAGGACAGGGTAGGCAGACCCAGTACTTC. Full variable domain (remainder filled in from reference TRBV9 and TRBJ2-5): DSGVTQTPKHLITATGQRVTLRCSPRSGDLSVYWYQQSLDQGLQFLIQYYNGEERAKGNILERFSAQQFPDLHSELNLSSLELGDSALYFCASSVGQGRQTQYFGPGTRLLVL.

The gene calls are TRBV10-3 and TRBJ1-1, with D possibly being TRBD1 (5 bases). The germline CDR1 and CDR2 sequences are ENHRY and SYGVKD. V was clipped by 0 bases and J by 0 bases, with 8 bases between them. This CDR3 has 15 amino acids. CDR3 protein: CAISESSGLNTEAFF. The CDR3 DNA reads TGTGCCATCAGTGAGTCGTCAGGGTTGAACACTGAAGCTTTCTTT.

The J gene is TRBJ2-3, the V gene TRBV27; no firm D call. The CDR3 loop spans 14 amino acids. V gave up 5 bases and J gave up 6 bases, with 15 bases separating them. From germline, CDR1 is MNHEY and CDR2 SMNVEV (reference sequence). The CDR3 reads CASSDLRSTDTQYF. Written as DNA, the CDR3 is TGTGCCAGCAGTGACCTCCGGAGTACCGATACGCAGTATTTT.

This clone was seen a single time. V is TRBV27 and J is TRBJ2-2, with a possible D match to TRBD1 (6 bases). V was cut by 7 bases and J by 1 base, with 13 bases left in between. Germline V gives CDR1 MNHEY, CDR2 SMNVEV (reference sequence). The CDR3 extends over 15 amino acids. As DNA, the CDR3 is TGTGCCAGCACTGGTCGGGACAAGAACACCGGGGAGCTGTTTTTT. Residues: CASTGRDKNTGELFF.

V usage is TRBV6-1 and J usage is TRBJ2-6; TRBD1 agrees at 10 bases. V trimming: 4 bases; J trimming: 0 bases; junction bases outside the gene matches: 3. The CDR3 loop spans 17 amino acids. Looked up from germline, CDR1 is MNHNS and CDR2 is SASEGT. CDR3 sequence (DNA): TGTGCCAGCAGTGGGGGGACAGGGGTCTCTGGGGCCAACGTCCTGACTTTC. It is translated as CASSGGTGVSGANVLTF.

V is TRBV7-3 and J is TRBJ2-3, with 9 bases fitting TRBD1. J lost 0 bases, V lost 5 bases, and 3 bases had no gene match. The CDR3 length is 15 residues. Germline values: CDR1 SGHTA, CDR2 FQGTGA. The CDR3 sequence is CASSPQGASTDTQYF. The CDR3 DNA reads TGTGCCAGCAGCCCACAGGGGGCGAGCACAGATACGCAGTATTTT.

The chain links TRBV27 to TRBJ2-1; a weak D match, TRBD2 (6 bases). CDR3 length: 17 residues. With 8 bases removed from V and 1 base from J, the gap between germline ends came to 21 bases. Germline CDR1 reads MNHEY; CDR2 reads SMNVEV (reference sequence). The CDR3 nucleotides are TGTGCCAGCCGTTCCTATGGGACTTGGGGGTCCTACAATGAGCAGTTCTTC. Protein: CASRSYGTWGSYNEQFF.

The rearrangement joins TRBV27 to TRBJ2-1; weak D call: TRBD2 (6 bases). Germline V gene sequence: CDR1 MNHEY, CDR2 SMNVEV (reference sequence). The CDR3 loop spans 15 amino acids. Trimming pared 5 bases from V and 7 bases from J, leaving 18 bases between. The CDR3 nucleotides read TGTGCCAGCAGTCTCTACTCCGGGACTTCGAATGAGCAGTTCTTC. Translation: CASSLYSGTSNEQFF.

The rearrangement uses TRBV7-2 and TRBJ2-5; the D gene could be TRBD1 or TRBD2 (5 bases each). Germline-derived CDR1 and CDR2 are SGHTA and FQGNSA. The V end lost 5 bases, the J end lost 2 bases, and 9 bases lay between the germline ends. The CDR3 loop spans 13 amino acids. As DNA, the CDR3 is TGTGCCAGCAGCCGAGGGGTACAAGAGACCCAGTACTTC. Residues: CASSRGVQETQYF. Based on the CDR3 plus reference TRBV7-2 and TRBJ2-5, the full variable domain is GAGVSQSPSNKVTEKGKDVELRCDPISGHTALYWYRQSLGQGLEFLIYFQGNSAPDKSGLPSDRFSAERTGGSVSTLTIQRTQQEDSAVYLCASSRGVQETQYFGPGTRLLVL.

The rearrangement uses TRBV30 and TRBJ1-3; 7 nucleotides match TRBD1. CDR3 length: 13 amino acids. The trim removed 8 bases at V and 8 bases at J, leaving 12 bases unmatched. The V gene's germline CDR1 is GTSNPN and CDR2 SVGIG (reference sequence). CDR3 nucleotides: TGTGCCGGCCAAGGGGGCCGGAGGGACACCATATATTTT. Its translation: CAGQGGRRDTIYF.

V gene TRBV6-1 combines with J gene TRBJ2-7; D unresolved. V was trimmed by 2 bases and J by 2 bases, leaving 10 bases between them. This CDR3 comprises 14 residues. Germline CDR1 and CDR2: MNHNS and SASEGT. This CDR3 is CASSELGAAYEQYF. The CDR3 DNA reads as TGTGCCAGCAGTGAACTCGGCGCTGCCTACGAGCAGTACTTC.

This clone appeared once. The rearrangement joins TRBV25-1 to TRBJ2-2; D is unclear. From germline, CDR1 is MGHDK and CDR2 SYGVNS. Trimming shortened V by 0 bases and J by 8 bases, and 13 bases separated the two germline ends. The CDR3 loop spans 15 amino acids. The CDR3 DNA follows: TGTGCCAGCAGTGAATACGGTGGGCCCGGAGGGGAGCTGTTTTTT. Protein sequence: CASSEYGGPGGELFF. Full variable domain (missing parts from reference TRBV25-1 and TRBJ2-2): EADIYQTPRYLVIGTGKKITLECSQTMGHDKMYWYQQDPGMELHLIHYSYGVNSTEKGDLSSESTVSRIRTEHFPLTLESARPSHTSQYLCASSEYGGPGGELFFGEGSRLTVL.

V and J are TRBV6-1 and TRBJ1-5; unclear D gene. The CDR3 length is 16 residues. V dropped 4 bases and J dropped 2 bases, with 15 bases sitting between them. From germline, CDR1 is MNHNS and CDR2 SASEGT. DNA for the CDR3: TGTGCCAGCAGTGTGCAGGCTGGAAGTGGCAATCAGCCCCAGCATTTT. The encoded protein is CASSVQAGSGNQPQHF.

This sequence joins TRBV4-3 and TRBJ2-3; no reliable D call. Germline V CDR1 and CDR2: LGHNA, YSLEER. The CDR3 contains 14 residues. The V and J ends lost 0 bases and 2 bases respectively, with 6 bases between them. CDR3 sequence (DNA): TGCGCCAGCAGCCAAGATTACTCCACAGATACGCAGTATTTT. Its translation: CASSQDYSTDTQYF.

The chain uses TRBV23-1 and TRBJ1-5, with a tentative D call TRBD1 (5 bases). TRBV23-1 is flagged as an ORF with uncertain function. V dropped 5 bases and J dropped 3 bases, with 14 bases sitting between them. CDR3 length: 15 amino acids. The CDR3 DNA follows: TGCGCCAGCAGTTTCCTGATAGGGGACAATCAGCCCCAGCATTTT. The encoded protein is CASSFLIGDNQPQHF.

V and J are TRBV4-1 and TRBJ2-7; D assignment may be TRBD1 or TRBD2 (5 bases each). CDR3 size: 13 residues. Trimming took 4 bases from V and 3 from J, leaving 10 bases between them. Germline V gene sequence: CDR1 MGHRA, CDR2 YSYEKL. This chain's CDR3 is CASSLGTDYEQYF. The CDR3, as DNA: TGCGCCAGCAGCCTTGGGACGGACTACGAGCAGTACTTC.

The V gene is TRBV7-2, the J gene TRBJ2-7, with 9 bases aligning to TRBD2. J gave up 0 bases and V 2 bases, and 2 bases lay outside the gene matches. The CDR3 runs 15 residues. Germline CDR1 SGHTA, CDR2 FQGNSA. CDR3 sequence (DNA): TGTGCCAGCAGCTTACTAGCGGGAAGCTCCTACGAGCAGTACTTC. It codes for CASSLLAGSSYEQYF.

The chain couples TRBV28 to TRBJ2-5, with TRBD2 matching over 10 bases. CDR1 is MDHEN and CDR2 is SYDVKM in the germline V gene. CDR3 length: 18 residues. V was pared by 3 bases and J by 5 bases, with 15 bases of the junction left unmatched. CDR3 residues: CASSFPGLAQEGGETQYF. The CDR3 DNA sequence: TGTGCCAGCAGTTTCCCGGGACTAGCGCAAGAAGGAGGGGAGACCCAGTACTTC.

Here the CDR3 DNA reads TGTGCCAGCTATCCCACCTACAGGGACACTGAAGCTTTCTTT. It yields the protein CASYPTYRDTEAFF. The chain combines TRBV21-1 with TRBJ1-1; TRBD1, the table's D call, lacks a check against the DNA. TRBV21-1 is annotated as a pseudogene. The CDR3 has 14 amino acids.

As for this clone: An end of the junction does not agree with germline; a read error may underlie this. In DNA form, the CDR3 reads TGCAGCGTTGAAACGTTTTACTTC. As protein: CSVETFYF. The V gene is TRBV29-1, the J gene TRBJ1-2; the D is unclear. In germline, CDR1 is SQVTM, CDR2 ANQGSEA. CDR3 length equals 8 residues.

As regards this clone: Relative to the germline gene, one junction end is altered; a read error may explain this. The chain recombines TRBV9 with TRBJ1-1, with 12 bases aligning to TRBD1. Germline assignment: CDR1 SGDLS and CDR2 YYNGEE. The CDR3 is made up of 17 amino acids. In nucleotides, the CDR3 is TGTGCCAGTAGCGAGGGACAGGGGGCCAGGACGGACACTGAAGCTTTCTTT. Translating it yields CASSEGQGARTDTEAFF. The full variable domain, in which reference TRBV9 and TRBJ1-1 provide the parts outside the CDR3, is DSGVTQTPKHLITATGQRVTLRCSPRSGDLSVYWYQQSLDQGLQFLIQYYNGEERAKGNILERFSAQQFPDLHSELNLSSLELGDSALYFCASSEGQGARTDTEAFFGQGTRLTVV.

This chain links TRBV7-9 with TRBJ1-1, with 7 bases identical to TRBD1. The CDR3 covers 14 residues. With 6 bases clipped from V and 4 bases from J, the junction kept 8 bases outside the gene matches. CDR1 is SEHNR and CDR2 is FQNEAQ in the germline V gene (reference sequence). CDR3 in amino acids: CASSFRGPSTEAFF. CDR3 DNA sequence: TGTGCCAGCAGTTTTAGGGGGCCGAGCACTGAAGCTTTCTTT.

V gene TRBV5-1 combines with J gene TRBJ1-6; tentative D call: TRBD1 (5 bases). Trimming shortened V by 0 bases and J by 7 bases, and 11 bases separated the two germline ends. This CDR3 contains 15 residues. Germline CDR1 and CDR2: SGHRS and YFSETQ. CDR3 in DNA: TGCGCCAGCAGCTTGGGAGGGGAAAGCAATTCACCCCTCCACTTT. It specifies CASSLGGESNSPLHF. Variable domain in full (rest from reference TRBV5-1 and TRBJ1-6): KAGVTQTPRYLIKTRGQQVTLSCSPISGHRSVSWYQQTPGQGLQFLFEYFSETQRNKGNFPGRFSGRQFSNSRSEMNVSTLELGDSALYLCASSLGGESNSPLHFGNGTRLTVT.

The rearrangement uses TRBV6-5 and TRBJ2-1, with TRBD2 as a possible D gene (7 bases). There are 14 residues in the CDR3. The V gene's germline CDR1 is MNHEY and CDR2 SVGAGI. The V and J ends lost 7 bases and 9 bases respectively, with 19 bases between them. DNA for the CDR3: TGTGCCAGCACCGTTATTGGGGGGGGCGGTGAGCAGTTCTTC. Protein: CASTVIGGGGEQFF.

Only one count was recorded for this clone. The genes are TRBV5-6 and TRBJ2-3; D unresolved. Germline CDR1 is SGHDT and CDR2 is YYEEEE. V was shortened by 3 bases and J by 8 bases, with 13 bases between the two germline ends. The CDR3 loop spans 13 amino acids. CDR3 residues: CASSSPTPSTQYF. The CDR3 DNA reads TGTGCCAGCAGCTCACCGACTCCGAGTACGCAGTATTTT.